This entry features one TCR beta chain sequence. It has no known antigen specificity. No much larger clone exists at a distance of one base, and base qualities are not known. The sample comes from a study of blood T cell repertoires in COVID-19 (TCRdb year 2020). Turning to the overall study: The collaborator samples originated in the United States, Italy and Spain and spanned the acute and convalescent phases of COVID-19. The material from the prospective study consisted of cDNA or gDNA derived from T cells, B-cell-depleted T cells, or PBMCs. A de-identified subject ID, COVID-19 status, age in years and sex were almost always included in the sample metadata. The samples were drawn from two sources: the first 160 participants of the ongoing ImmuneRACE study, and fewer than 1,500 subjects contributed by 6 global collaborators. Where available, HLA class I and class II types were obtained from metadata supplied by the sample provider rather than from assay-based typing. Deeply sampled blood TCRbeta repertoires from subjects exposed to, actively infected with, or recovered from COVID-19 were included in the dataset. The repertoires were released in a freely available public database intended as a resource for research on the immune response to SARS-CoV-2. Findings and caveats that apply to the study as a whole: The amount of clinical and demographic metadata varied by source and participant and was provided uncurated.

TCRbeta CDR3 regions were amplified from genomic DNA by means of the immunoSEQ Assay, a bias-controlled multiplex PCR. Per the original workflow: The number of nucleated cells in each sample was estimated by amplification of reference gene primers within the assay. To quantify the absolute abundance of each unique TCRbeta CDR3 rearrangement, sequence reads were collapsed and filtered. For each sample, productive Simpson clonality was calculated by taking the square root of Simpson's diversity index across productive rearrangements. This immuneACCESS table, as held by TCRdb, lists in-frame sequences with V and J called but not all clones. Of the missing ones, under half trace to an unresolved V gene in checked studies; the others have no known cause. V, J and clone size were drawn from that table, and D and trimming were deduced from the DNA. This sample holds 150,000 or so clones; roughly 84% were observed only once. 3.5% to 4.5% of the sample is taken by the ten largest.

The collaborating institutions used their own protocols to collect whole blood in K2EDTA tubes. For TCRbeta analysis, collaborator samples were shipped as frozen whole blood, as isolated PBMCs, or as DNA extracted from either sample type. Trimmed from V: 8 bases; trimmed from J: 3 bases; junction bases lacking a gene match: 11. The CDR1 and CDR2 encoded by the germline V gene are SNHLY and FYNNEI. CDR3 length: 16 amino acids, cysteine to phenylalanine. Of the read, only the CDR3 DNA is kept; its 48 bases are in frame from base 1. Material: peripheral blood. The clonotype was recovered from a woman aged 55-69 years with acute or convalescent COVID-19. Recombination connected TRBV2 to TRBJ2-1; TRBD1 fits 9 bases in the junction. The CDR3 sequence is CASFPVGDRVYNEQFF. The nucleotides are TGTGCCAGCTTTCCGGTGGGGGACAGGGTCTACAATGAGCAGTTCTTC.